Each of the 28 T cell receptor beta chains below was sequenced from the same sample in a study of memory CD4+ T cells and cytomegalovirus serostatus. The sort gate was single viable CD3+CD4+CD8-CD45RO+ cells for memory CD4+ T cells. Produced via immunoSEQ multiplex PCR; TCRdb's table is partial and in-frame only. Of just under 65,000 clones detected, 77% appear once; the ten largest clones hold nearly 0.9%. The material sequenced was memory CD4+ T cells from blood. The receptors were gathered from an adult in good health and CMV-seronegative.

The gene calls are TRBV6-1 and TRBJ2-7; 7 bases line up with TRBD2. Germline V CDR1 and CDR2: MNHNS, SASEGT. There are 14 residues in the CDR3. The ends lost 7 bases at V and 1 base at J; junction bases unmatched: 7. CDR3 protein: CASNGPSGSYEQYF. The CDR3 region has the DNA TGTGCCAGCAATGGTCCTAGCGGATCCTACGAGCAGTACTTC.

The chain is built from TRBV5-1 and TRBJ1-4; 7 bases match TRBD1. Germline assignment: CDR1 SGHRS and CDR2 YFSETQ. The J segment lost 8 bases and the V segment lost 0 bases, leaving 7 bases of the junction unmatched. This CDR3 spans 15 amino acids. The CDR3 nucleotides read TGCGCCAGCAGCTTGGCCGAGACAGGGCGAGAAAAACTGTTTTTT. It yields the protein CASSLAETGREKLFF.

The V gene is TRBV7-2, the J gene TRBJ1-2, with TRBD1 matching over 8 bases. Per the germline V gene, CDR1 is SGHTA and CDR2 is FQGNSA. The CDR3 length is 13 residues. Germline trimming cut 4 bases from V and 6 bases from J; bases unmatched to any gene: 4. The CDR3 loop is CASSSSGGDGYTF. In DNA form, the CDR3 reads TGTGCCAGCAGCTCCTCAGGGGGCGATGGCTACACCTTC.

The rearrangement uses TRBV2 and TRBJ1-2; D call uncertain. Germline V gene lookup returns CDR1 SNHLY and CDR2 FYNNEI. CDR3 length: 12 residues. V lost 9 bases to trimming and J lost 8 bases, with 16 bases between them. CDR3 in amino acids: CASLLGLYGYTF. CDR3 DNA: TGTGCCAGTTTATTGGGTTTATACGGCTACACCTTC.

The J gene is TRBJ1-2, the V gene TRBV11-1; D is perhaps TRBD1 (6 bases). Germline lookup yields CDR1 SGHAT and CDR2 FQDESV (reference sequence). This CDR3 is 15 amino acids long. Deletions cut 5 bases from V and 0 bases from J, with 13 bases between. CDR3 protein: CASSPRGGSNYGYTF. In nucleotides, the CDR3 is TGTGCCAGCAGCCCGCGAGGGGGATCTAACTATGGCTACACCTTC.

The chain's CDR3 is CSVGGTPDDGNTIYF. The CDR3 region has the DNA TGCAGCGTTGGGGGGACACCCGACGATGGAAACACCATATATTTT. This rearrangement joins TRBV29-1 to TRBJ1-3, with D possibly TRBD1 on 6 matching bases. The CDR3 spans 15 residues. The V end was cut by 4 bases, the J end by 3 bases, with 16 bases between. The germline V gene encodes CDR1 SQVTM and CDR2 ANQGSEA.

The V call is TRBV10-3, the J call TRBJ2-3; 11 positions match TRBD2. CDR3 length equals 14 residues. The V gene's germline CDR1 is ENHRY and CDR2 SYGVKD. Germline trimming cut 6 bases from V and 4 bases from J; bases unmatched to any gene: 3. The CDR3 nucleotides read TGTGCCATCAGGGGTAGCGGGGGGGCAGATACGCAGTATTTT. It codes for CAIRGSGGADTQYF.

CDR3 region: CASQGGVNQPQHF. The CDR3 coding sequence is TGTGCCAGCCAAGGGGGGGTTAATCAGCCCCAGCATTTT. The V and J genes are TRBV18 and TRBJ1-5; weak D call: TRBD1 (6 bases). The CDR3 has 13 residues. Germline loops: CDR1 KGHSH, CDR2 LQKENI. Trimming removed 8 bases at V and 4 bases at J, with 12 bases between.

The chain links TRBV5-1 to TRBJ2-1; unclear D gene. Germline lookup yields CDR1 SGHRS and CDR2 YFSETQ. V lost 0 bases to trimming and J lost 0 bases, with 1 base between them. CDR3 length: 13 residues. The CDR3 spells CASSLASYNEQFF. The CDR3 bases are TGCGCCAGCAGCTTGGCCTCCTACAATGAGCAGTTCTTC.

V gene TRBV6-4 combines with J gene TRBJ1-1; weak D call: TRBD1 (5 bases). V lost 4 bases and J lost 2, with 8 bases in between. This CDR3 has 13 residues. Germline CDR1 reads MRHNA; CDR2 reads SNTAGT. CDR3: CASSGGRNTEAFF. The CDR3 nucleotides read TGTGCCAGCAGTGGGGGGAGAAACACTGAAGCTTTCTTT.

The gene calls are TRBV7-9 and TRBJ1-1; D is ambiguous. The germline gives CDR1 SEHNR, CDR2 FQNEAQ (reference sequence). V lost 4 bases and J 4 bases, leaving 16 bases between the germline ends. The CDR3 runs to 15 residues. CDR3 in amino acids: CASSSTARGATEAFF. The CDR3 DNA sequence: TGTGCCAGCAGCTCAACGGCGCGAGGAGCCACTGAAGCTTTCTTT.

The rearrangement uses TRBV28 and TRBJ1-4; the match to TRBD1 covers 7 bases. The ends lost 5 bases at V and 6 bases at J; junction bases unmatched: 9. Looked up from germline, CDR1 is MDHEN and CDR2 is SYDVKM. This CDR3 has 15 amino acids. The CDR3 is CASSNQGVEDEKLFF. The CDR3 DNA reads TGTGCCAGCAGTAATCAGGGGGTTGAAGATGAAAAACTGTTTTTT.

The chain joins TRBV30 to TRBJ1-2; D call uncertain. CDR3 length equals 13 residues. Germline V CDR1 and CDR2: GTSNPN, SVGIG (reference sequence). Trimming shortened V by 4 bases and J by 13 bases, and 22 bases separated the two germline ends. The CDR3 DNA reads as TGTGCCTGGAATAACCAACACGGGCAGTTCGGCACCTTC. This codes for CAWNNQHGQFGTF.

This sequence joins TRBV7-9 and TRBJ2-5; 8 bases are a match to TRBD1. V was pared by 4 bases and J by 5 bases, with 9 bases of the junction left unmatched. The CDR3 length is 15 residues. Germline V lookup: CDR1 SEHNR, CDR2 FQNEAQ (reference sequence). Here the CDR3 DNA reads TGTGCCAGCAGCTCTGCAGGGGGCGCCGGGGAGACCCAGTACTTC. Protein product: CASSSAGGAGETQYF.

This clone was recorded at least ten times. This rearrangement joins TRBV29-1 to TRBJ2-7, with 9 bases fitting TRBD1. CDR1 and CDR2 from the germline V gene are SQVTM and ANQGSEA. The CDR3 runs 12 residues. With V trimmed by 2 bases and J by 7 bases, 3 bases remained unmatched. The CDR3 protein is CSVESDRGEQYF. The DNA for the CDR3 is TGCAGCGTTGAATCCGACAGGGGGGAGCAGTACTTC.

This clone was recorded once. The chain links TRBV29-1 to TRBJ2-2, with D perhaps being TRBD1 or TRBD2 (6 bases each). V lost 6 bases and J 0 bases, leaving 14 bases between the germline ends. The CDR3 runs to 15 residues. From germline, CDR1 is SQVTM and CDR2 ANQGSEA. The CDR3 nucleotides are TGCAGCGTAGTTCGGGGGCCGACGAACACCGGGGAGCTGTTTTTT. It specifies CSVVRGPTNTGELFF.

This sequence joins TRBV5-1 and TRBJ1-5, with TRBD1 as a possible D gene (5 bases). The CDR3 sequence is 14 residues long. V was pared by 4 bases and J by 2 bases, with 10 bases between. Germline assignment: CDR1 SGHRS and CDR2 YFSETQ. The CDR3 sequence: CASSPRGGNQPQHF. The CDR3, as DNA: TGCGCCAGCAGCCCTCGGGGGGGCAATCAGCCCCAGCATTTT.

The V call is TRBV2, the J call TRBJ2-1; 15 nucleotides align to TRBD2. The CDR3 is 14 amino acids. V was clipped by 6 bases and J by 9 bases; unmatched bases: 3. Germline assignment: CDR1 SNHLY and CDR2 FYNNEI. CDR3 in amino acids: CASRPGLAGGEQFF. The CDR3 DNA sequence: TGTGCCAGCAGGCCGGGACTAGCGGGAGGTGAGCAGTTCTTC.

The J gene is TRBJ1-1, the V gene TRBV7-6, with unresolved D. Trimming stripped 2 bases from V and 1 base from J, with 11 bases between. Germline values: CDR1 SGHVS, CDR2 FNYEAQ. CDR3 length equals 15 residues. The CDR3 bases are TGTGCCAGCAGCTTACAGTTCCAAAAGAACACTGAAGCTTTCTTT. Protein: CASSLQFQKNTEAFF.

The genes are TRBV19 and TRBJ2-4, with D uncertain. In germline, CDR1 is LNHDA, CDR2 SQIVND (reference sequence). V dropped 6 bases and J dropped 7 bases, with 13 bases sitting between them. The CDR3 is 13 amino acids. The CDR3 region is CASSSYDSNIQYF. The CDR3 coding sequence is TGTGCCAGTAGCTCCTACGACTCCAACATTCAGTACTTC.

The chain couples TRBV6-6 to TRBJ1-2; D is possibly TRBD1 (5 bases). This CDR3 has 12 residues. Germline V gene lookup returns CDR1 MNHNY and CDR2 SVGAGI (reference sequence). Between the trimmed V and J ends, which lost 11 bases and 3 bases, there was a span of 13 bases. The CDR3 loop reads CAGGGDYYGYTF. The CDR3 nucleotides read TGTGCCGGCGGGGGGGACTACTATGGCTACACCTTC.

V and J are TRBV9 and TRBJ2-1, with 8 bases identical to TRBD2. V dropped 3 bases and J dropped 9; count of bases not matched to a gene: 8. Germline V gene lookup returns CDR1 SGDLS and CDR2 YYNGEE. The CDR3 runs 14 residues. CDR3 coding DNA: TGTGCCAGCAGCGCGGGACTAGGCAGGGGTGAGCAGTTCTTC. Translated, it gives CASSAGLGRGEQFF.

The sample holds one count of this clone. V is TRBV19 and J is TRBJ1-5; tentatively, D is TRBD1 (5 bases). Germline loops: CDR1 LNHDA, CDR2 SQIVND (reference sequence). The CDR3 sequence is 13 residues long. The CDR3 coding sequence is TGTGGCTCGGGACGGCAAGGAGGTCAGCCCCAGCATTTT. Its protein is CGSGRQGGQPQHF.

The chain has TRBV20-1 and TRBJ2-5; D is unclear. Germline CDR1 DFQATT, CDR2 SNEGSKA (reference sequence). The V end lost 6 bases, the J end lost 2 bases, and 7 bases lay between the germline ends. The CDR3 length is 11 residues. The CDR3 loop is CSAPLQETQYF. The CDR3 DNA follows: TGCAGTGCCCCTCTACAAGAGACCCAGTACTTC.

V gene TRBV2 combines with J gene TRBJ2-1; TRBD1 aligns across 9 bases. Germline V gene lookup returns CDR1 SNHLY and CDR2 FYNNEI. This CDR3 is built from 15 residues. V trimming: 7 bases; J trimming: 1 base; junction bases outside the gene matches: 5. CDR3 amino acids: CASKPGQGSYNEQFF. In DNA form, the CDR3 reads TGTGCCAGCAAGCCGGGACAGGGATCCTACAATGAGCAGTTCTTC.

The rearrangement links TRBV27 to TRBJ2-7; D uncertain. The CDR3 loop spans 15 amino acids. The germline gives CDR1 MNHEY, CDR2 SMNVEV (reference sequence). Trimming took off 3 bases at V and 0 bases at J, with 12 bases between the two ends. The CDR3 region has the DNA TGTGCCAGCAGTTTCCTCCCGAGCGCCTCCTACGAGCAGTACTTC. Its protein product is CASSFLPSASYEQYF.

The chain links TRBV19 to TRBJ1-5; 10 bases match TRBD1. The V gene end was trimmed by 4 bases and the J gene end by 6 bases; junction bases not matched to a gene: 6. The CDR3 covers 15 residues. Germline assignment: CDR1 LNHDA and CDR2 SQIVND (reference sequence). This CDR3 is CASSRQGAEVQPQHF. CDR3 bases: TGTGCCAGTAGTAGACAGGGGGCGGAGGTTCAGCCCCAGCATTTT.

This clone showed up just once. The rearrangement joins TRBV10-3 to TRBJ1-3; a weak D match, TRBD1 (5 bases). The CDR3 sequence is 19 residues long. Germline V CDR1 and CDR2: ENHRY, SYGVKD. The ends were cut back, 7 bases at V and 1 base at J, with 26 bases in the middle. This CDR3 reads CAIKRAYSLGTVSGNTIYF. In DNA, the CDR3 is TGTGCCATCAAACGCGCCTACTCCCTAGGGACCGTTTCTGGAAACACCATATATTTT.